These 19 T cell receptor beta chains share one sample of origin, sequenced in a study of siplizumab effects on memory and regulatory T cells. Profiled with immunoSEQ multiplex PCR; TCRdb holds only in-frame clones, not every one. The sample holds about 100,000 clones, roughly 94% seen once. What was sequenced was non-Treg CD4+ T cells sorted from blood. All receptors derive from a human donor in good health.

V is TRBV7-2 and J is TRBJ2-7; TRBD2 matches 10 bases. Germline V gene sequence: CDR1 SGHTA, CDR2 FQGNSA. The length of the CDR3 is 15 residues. Germline trimming cut 2 bases from V and 6 bases from J; bases unmatched to any gene: 7. CDR3 nucleotide sequence: TGTGCCAGCAGCTTACTGCCTAGCGGGAGTGGCGAGCAGTACTTC. Amino acids: CASSLLPSGSGEQYF.

The V call is TRBV19, the J call TRBJ2-1; 10 bases are a match to TRBD1. The CDR3 is 21 amino acids. Germline V gene lookup returns CDR1 LNHDA and CDR2 SQIVND (reference sequence). With V trimmed by 5 bases and J by 2 bases, 21 bases remained unmatched. This chain's CDR3 is CASSDRQGAQSSLAAYNEQFF. The CDR3 DNA reads TGTGCCAGTAGTGACAGACAGGGGGCGCAATCAAGTCTGGCAGCCTACAATGAGCAGTTCTTC.

The rearrangement uses TRBV5-5 and TRBJ1-1; D gene uncertain. Germline CDR1 SGHKS, CDR2 YYEKEE (reference sequence). The V end lost 2 bases, the J end lost 5 bases, and 13 bases lay between the germline ends. The CDR3 totals 14 residues. The CDR3 reads CASSLYPGGTEAFF. The CDR3 DNA is TGTGCCAGCAGCTTATATCCGGGAGGGACTGAAGCTTTCTTT.

This chain uses TRBV28 with TRBJ1-2; 7 nucleotides match TRBD1. This CDR3 is 13 amino acids long. Germline V lookup: CDR1 MDHEN, CDR2 SYDVKM. Trimming removed 6 bases from V and 5 bases from J; junction bases left unmatched: 6. The CDR3 spells CASRGGQIYGYTF. DNA for the CDR3: TGTGCCAGCAGGGGGGGACAGATATATGGCTACACCTTC.

The chain uses TRBV6-6 and TRBJ2-1; TRBD2 aligns across 8 bases. Trimming took 8 bases from V and 7 from J; bases not matched to a gene: 13. This CDR3 region has 15 residues. Germline CDR1 is MNHNY and CDR2 is SVGAGI (reference sequence). DNA for the CDR3: TGTGCCAGCCGACCCGATTTAGCGGGACGGAATGAGCAGTTCTTC. It specifies CASRPDLAGRNEQFF.

This chain connects TRBV27 to TRBJ2-3; 7 nucleotides line up with TRBD1. CDR1 and CDR2 (germline): MNHEY, SMNVEV (reference sequence). J was trimmed by 2 bases and V by 3 bases; bases with no gene match: 2. The CDR3 is 14 amino acids. DNA for the CDR3: TGTGCCAGCAGTTTGGGACAGCCCACAGATACGCAGTATTTT. Translation gives CASSLGQPTDTQYF.

The rearrangement joins TRBV30 to TRBJ2-7; 8 bases are a match to TRBD1. Germline V gives CDR1 GTSNPN, CDR2 SVGIG (reference sequence). The CDR3 is 13 residues long. The V and J ends lost 1 base and 3 bases, in that order; junction bases with no gene match: 2. For the CDR3, the DNA is TGTGCCTGGAGTGGCAGGGGGCACTACGAGCAGTACTTC. Amino acid sequence: CAWSGRGHYEQYF.

The V and J genes are TRBV19 and TRBJ2-7; D perhaps matches TRBD2 (6 bases). The germline V and J ends were trimmed by 5 bases and 3 bases, with 14 bases remaining between them. CDR3 size: 14 residues. Germline CDR1 reads LNHDA; CDR2 reads SQIVND (reference sequence). CDR3 sequence: CASSGPAGFYEQYF. Here the CDR3 DNA reads TGTGCCAGTAGTGGCCCCGCGGGGTTCTACGAGCAGTACTTC.

This chain uses TRBV28 with TRBJ2-1, with 7 bases identical to TRBD2. V lost 8 bases to trimming and J lost 2 bases; unmatched junction nucleotides: 12. Germline CDR1 and CDR2: MDHEN and SYDVKM. The CDR3 runs to 16 residues. CDR3 amino acids: CASAPLAGVTYNEQFF. CDR3 in DNA: TGTGCCAGCGCCCCCCTGGCGGGAGTAACCTACAATGAGCAGTTCTTC.

The V gene is TRBV21-1, the J gene TRBJ1-2. TRBV21-1 is termed a pseudogene. CDR3 length equals 15 residues. The CDR3 sequence: CASSNYPRRTHGYTF. DNA of the CDR3: TGTGCCAGCAGCAACTATCCCCGGAGGACTCACGGCTACACCTTC.

This sequence joins TRBV25-1 and TRBJ2-3, with no clear D. The CDR3 runs 13 residues. The V gene lost 0 bases and the J gene lost 4 bases, with 5 bases spanning the gap. Germline V gives CDR1 MGHDK, CDR2 SYGVNS. CDR3 region: CASSEYGADTQYF. The DNA of the CDR3 is TGTGCCAGCAGTGAATATGGAGCAGATACGCAGTATTTT.

V usage is TRBV11-1 and J usage is TRBJ1-1; perhaps TRBD1 as D (5 bases). The CDR3 covers 12 residues. CDR1 is SGHAT, CDR2 FQDESV, per germline (reference sequence). Trimming removed 3 bases from V and 9 bases from J, with 11 bases in between. The CDR3 spells CASSLGPGQAFF. The CDR3 DNA follows: TGTGCCAGCAGCTTGGGACCGGGACAAGCTTTCTTT.

The sample holds one count of this clone. The V and J genes are TRBV7-9 and TRBJ1-2; the D gene is possibly TRBD1 (6 bases). V lost 5 bases to trimming and J lost 1 base, with 17 bases between them. This CDR3 is 16 amino acids long. Germline V gene data show CDR1 as SEHNR and CDR2 as FQNEAQ (reference sequence). The CDR3 region is CASSHNPGHYNYGYTF. CDR3 in DNA: TGTGCCAGCAGCCATAACCCGGGACATTATAACTATGGCTACACCTTC.

This sequence joins TRBV12-2 and TRBJ1-4. TRBV12-2 corresponds to a pseudogene. This CDR3 has 15 amino acids. This CDR3 reads CASRLRRELEEKLFF. The CDR3 nucleotides are TGTGCAAGTCGCCTACGAAGGGAGCTAGAGGAAAAACTGTTTTTT.

This chain connects TRBV27 to TRBJ1-5; 7 nucleotides line up with TRBD1. Germline values: CDR1 MNHEY, CDR2 SMNVEV (reference sequence). The junction had 8 bases not matched to a gene; V was cut back by 6 bases and J by 6 bases. CDR3 length equals 14 residues. This CDR3 is CASSPRTGGQPQHF. CDR3 coding DNA: TGTGCCAGCAGCCCGAGGACAGGAGGTCAGCCCCAGCATTTT.

The V gene is TRBV28, the J gene TRBJ2-1; D not resolved. Trimming stripped 5 bases from V and 7 bases from J, with 18 bases between. The CDR3 is 15 amino acids. Germline CDR1 and CDR2: MDHEN and SYDVKM. CDR3 bases: TGTGCCAGCAGTAGAGCTTCCAAGTTTGGGAATGAGCAGTTCTTC. The encoded protein is CASSRASKFGNEQFF.

The chain has TRBV28 and TRBJ1-2; the D gene is possibly TRBD1 (5 bases). The CDR3 contains 14 residues. Germline V gives CDR1 MDHEN, CDR2 SYDVKM. Deletions cut 8 bases from V and 0 bases from J, with 13 bases between. The DNA for the CDR3 is TGTGCCAGCTACCGGGACCGACCTAACTATGGCTACACCTTC. Encoded protein: CASYRDRPNYGYTF.

This sequence joins TRBV28 and TRBJ2-7; 16 bases map to TRBD2. Germline values: CDR1 MDHEN, CDR2 SYDVKM. The CDR3 totals 17 residues. V gave up 10 bases and J gave up 4 bases; unmatched junction bases: 13. CDR3 nucleotide sequence: TGTGCCACCCGGACCCTGGGACTAGCGGGAGGGCTATACGAGCAGTACTTC. As protein: CATRTLGLAGGLYEQYF.

The chain links TRBV28 to TRBJ2-1; D gene uncertain. Germline loops: CDR1 MDHEN, CDR2 SYDVKM. The ends were cut back, 6 bases at V and 4 bases at J, with 10 bases in the middle. The CDR3 extends over 13 amino acids. CDR3 loop: CASSSLIYNEQFF. The CDR3, as DNA: TGTGCCAGCAGCTCCCTTATATACAATGAGCAGTTCTTC.